The following is a T cell receptor beta chain sequence with its context. The data originate from a study of OX40 agonist ivuxolimab in advanced cancers. With V trimmed by 4 bases and J by 4 bases, 6 bases remained unmatched. Germline CDR1 and CDR2: SGDLS and YYNGEE. This CDR3 comprises 14 residues. Sequencing was performed with immunoSEQ multiplex PCR; in TCRdb, only in-frame clones are kept and a portion is missing. The sample holds tens of thousands of clones, 80% to 95% seen once. Patients were ruled out by autoimmune disease history or systemic immunosuppression. The sample here was CD4+ or CD8+ T cells sorted from blood, taken in a trial of the OX40 agonist ivuxolimab. The chain recombines TRBV9 with TRBJ2-5, with 8 bases matching TRBD1. This clonotype was obtained from an adult with an advanced solid tumor such as melanoma, head and neck, liver or kidney cancer. The DNA for the CDR3 is TGTGCCAGCAGCACCCCGGACAGGGTAGAGACCCAGTACTTC. Translation: CASSTPDRVETQYF.